What follows are 12 T cell receptor beta chains derived from one specimen sequenced in a study of blood T cell repertoires in COVID-19. Profiling relied on immunoSEQ multiplex PCR, and the TCRdb table lists in-frame clones only, not all of them. This sample has 300,000 to 450,000 clones, with 88% found just once. Source material: PBMCs or T cells enriched from blood (not recorded which). The source of these receptors is a woman between 18 and 29 years old who had recovered from COVID-19.

The chain employs TRBV29-1 and TRBJ1-3, with a tentative D call TRBD1 (6 bases). Trimming left V 3 bases short and J 2 bases short, with 8 bases between. In germline, CDR1 is SQVTM, CDR2 ANQGSEA. The CDR3 consists of 13 residues. The CDR3 nucleotides are TGCAGCGTTGAGTGGGGGCCTGGAAACACCATATATTTT. Translation: CSVEWGPGNTIYF.

There are a few counts of this clone. The rearrangement links TRBV3-1 (or the pseudogene TRBV3-2) to TRBJ1-4, with a possible D match to TRBD1 (6 bases). The CDR3 contains 14 residues. Germline assignment: CDR1 LGHDT and CDR2 YNNKEL (reference sequence). Trimming left V 3 bases short and J 7 bases short, with 12 bases between. CDR3 nucleotide sequence: TGTGCCAGCAGCCACTTACAGGGACGTGAAAAACTGTTTTTT. This translates into CASSHLQGREKLFF.

The sample holds a few counts of this clone. J is TRBJ1-1 and V is TRBV2; D is ambiguous. Germline V gene data show CDR1 as SNHLY and CDR2 as FYNNEI. Trimming shortened V by 3 bases and J by 5 bases, and 13 bases separated the two germline ends. The CDR3 consists of 14 residues. The CDR3 bases are TGTGCCAGCAGTGAGGTGGGAGGATGGACTGAAGCTTTCTTT. Residues: CASSEVGGWTEAFF.

The chain is built from TRBV3-1 (or the pseudogene TRBV3-2) and TRBJ2-7; D is unresolved. Looked up from germline, CDR1 is LGHDT and CDR2 is YNNKEL (reference sequence). V lost 0 bases and J lost 5, with 5 bases in between. This CDR3 is built from 12 residues. This CDR3 reads CASSQENNEQYF. For the CDR3, the DNA is TGTGCCAGCAGCCAAGAGAACAACGAGCAGTACTTC.

A few counts support this clone. This chain joins TRBV6-5 and TRBJ2-7; D gene uncertain. CDR1 is MNHEY and CDR2 is SVGAGI in the germline V gene. Trimming removed 5 bases at V and 3 bases at J, with 11 bases between. The CDR3 length is 13 residues. The CDR3 spells CASSIRSNYEQYF. The CDR3 coding sequence is TGTGCCAGCAGTATACGGTCCAACTACGAGCAGTACTTC.

The table lists this clone with a few counts. The V call is TRBV2, the J call TRBJ1-1, with D possibly TRBD1 on 6 matching bases. The length of the CDR3 is 14 residues. CDR1 is SNHLY and CDR2 is FYNNEI in the germline V gene. The germline V and J ends were trimmed by 3 bases and 3 bases, with 11 bases remaining between them. The CDR3 loop is CASSDRGFDTEAFF. Here the CDR3 DNA reads TGTGCCAGCAGTGACAGGGGTTTCGACACTGAAGCTTTCTTT.

The chain recombines TRBV10-3 with TRBJ2-7, with D perhaps TRBD2 (5 bases). Trimming removed 0 bases from V and 12 bases from J, with 21 bases in between. CDR1 is ENHRY and CDR2 is SYGVKD in the germline V gene. This CDR3 is built from 15 residues. The CDR3 DNA is TGTGCCATCAGTGAGTCGAAGATAGTGGATGGCCGGGGGTACTTC. Translated: CAISESKIVDGRGYF.

The CDR3 nucleotides are TGTGCCAGCAGTTACTCGAGGAACAATCAGCCCCAGCATTTT. This gives the protein CASSYSRNNQPQHF. This rearrangement joins TRBV6-5 to TRBJ1-5; D is ambiguous. V shed 0 bases and J shed 3 bases, with 6 bases lying between them. Germline loops: CDR1 MNHEY, CDR2 SVGAGI. CDR3 length equals 14 residues.

This clone has just a few counts. The genes are TRBV7-2 and TRBJ2-5, with 8 bases lining up with TRBD2. Germline CDR1 and CDR2: SGHTA and FQGNSA. The CDR3 loop spans 14 amino acids. V dropped 8 bases and J dropped 5; count of bases not matched to a gene: 10. The CDR3 loop is CASAPGTSRETQYF. The CDR3 DNA sequence: TGTGCCAGCGCCCCCGGGACTAGTCGGGAGACCCAGTACTTC.

The chain joins TRBV2 to TRBJ1-3, with a weak D call TRBD1 (5 bases). The CDR3 runs 17 residues. Germline lookup yields CDR1 SNHLY and CDR2 FYNNEI. V lost 2 bases, J lost 3 bases, and 17 bases lay in between. The CDR3 DNA is TGTGCCAGCAGTGAAATCGTCAGGGTAGGAGATGGAAACACCATATATTTT. Residues: CASSEIVRVGDGNTIYF.

V is TRBV3-1 (or the pseudogene TRBV3-2) and J is TRBJ2-5, with D tentatively TRBD2 (6 bases). CDR1 and CDR2 from the germline V gene are LGHDT and YNNKEL (reference sequence). This CDR3 is 16 amino acids long. Trimming cost V 1 base and J 3 bases, with 15 bases left between them. This CDR3 reads CASSQAAVRGKETQYF. The CDR3 DNA is TGTGCCAGCAGCCAAGCAGCGGTCCGGGGGAAAGAGACCCAGTACTTC.

This chain links TRBV3-1 (or the pseudogene TRBV3-2) with TRBJ2-1, with a weak D call TRBD1 (6 bases). In germline, CDR1 is LGHDT, CDR2 YNNKEL (reference sequence). The CDR3 consists of 14 residues. The V end was cut by 4 bases, the J end by 10 bases, with 17 bases between. The CDR3 DNA reads as TGTGCCAGCAGCCTTCCCGGCCGGACAGAAGAGCAGTTCTTC. Its protein is CASSLPGRTEEQFF.